This entry describes one T cell receptor beta chain. No antigen is known for it. Qualities for individual bases were not recorded, and no much larger clone is one base off. These data are taken from a study of T cells in Graves' hyperthyroidism and ophthalmopathy (dated by TCRdb to between 2018 and 2021). Background for the entire study: Peripheral blood was sampled at the time of initial diagnosis, prior to any treatment. In more than 5 Graves' hyperthyroidism patients, the study also compared T-cell repertoires from thyroid tissue with T-cell repertoires from blood. To identify distinguishing TCR V-J signatures, a discovery cohort of 90 to 100 patients was used, comprising 40 to 45 with Graves' ophthalmopathy and around 60 with stable Graves' hyperthyroidism. After blood sampling, hyperthyroidism patients were treated with methimazole at a starting dose of 30 mg daily, and ophthalmopathy patients were treated with high-dose intravenous methylprednisolone. An independent validation cohort of around 19 hyperthyroidism patients and about 15 patients who later progressed to ophthalmopathy tested prospective prediction of ophthalmopathy. The 90 to 100 discovery patients were randomly divided into training and test sets at a 7:3 ratio. According to the paper, TCR Vbeta CDR3 sequencing was carried out on 135 peripheral blood samples, which came from around 43 ophthalmopathy, around 75 hyperthyroidism and roughly 17 progressor patients. The research as a whole found: Sample size was not statistically predetermined, and blinding of investigators to group allocation was not performed. During validation, the model predicted progression to ophthalmopathy a median of approximately 6.5 months ahead of onset, with 70.59% sensitivity and 72% to 80% specificity. Most expanded thyroid clonotypes (frequency above 0.001) were also detected in blood, a finding suggesting that blood repertoires may reflect thyroid immune responses. A model built on a 13 V-J signature distinguished ophthalmopathy from stable hyperthyroidism, reaching 85% to 90% sensitivity and about 81% specificity in cross-validation and 80%/75% in testing.

Looking up the germline V gene (reference sequence) yields CDR1 DFQATT and CDR2 SNEGSKA. V is cut by 6 bases and J by 0 bases, and the space between the germline ends is 15 bases. Reading from cysteine to phenylalanine, the CDR3 counts 14 amino acids. The kept DNA is CDR3 alone, 42 bases in frame from the first base. The TCR beta CDR3 regions were amplified from the RNA transcripts. A first-round RT-PCR of the TCR CDR3 used the HTBI primer set with the Qiagen OneStep RT-PCR kit. Libraries were constructed in a second round of multiplex PCR, after which size selection and purification were performed. Sequencing of the libraries was done on an Illumina HiSeq2000 using paired-end 100 bp reads. The authors processed their data as follows. Raw data were processed with SOAPnuke, discarding reads with adapters, uncalled bases, mean Phred below 15, or no exact constant-primer or identifier match. High-quality paired reads were merged using COPE v1.2.5, and each unique nucleotide sequence was defined as a clonotype. MiTCR v1.1 was used to align clonotypes to the IMGT TRBV, TRBD and TRBJ reference segments. Analysis was restricted to V-J combinations with a frequency above 0.0001, which covered 99.2% of repertoires. A TCS score was defined as the ratio of F50 (clonal expansion) to E x V (chaos), with BLOSUM62-based TCRdist applied between CDR3 peptides within each V-J. Welch's t-statistics and random forest reduced fewer than 550 V-J features to fewer than 15, which were used in a naive Bayes classifier (R e1071). TCRdb reran the public reads through fastp at Q25 and MiXCR, keeping productive beta chains. Identical CDR3 protein sequences are pooled into one entry, listed with their most common genes and DNA. TCRdb, not the original authors, processed these V and J calls. The sample table lists more than 450,000 distinct CDR3 sequences, about 20% of them with a count of one. The ten largest clones represent 47% of the sample.

Moderately to severely active disease, a Clinical Activity Score of at least 3, a NOSPECS grade of at least 4, and a duration under 3 months were present in ophthalmopathy patients. Exclusion was applied to patients with uncontrolled infections, other autoimmune diseases, pregnancy or lactation. Diagnoses were based on clinical symptoms, serum thyroxine and TRAb, thyroid ultrasound and orbital computed tomography. Ficoll-Paque density gradient centrifugation was used to isolate PBMCs from approximately 10 ml of fresh peripheral blood. Total RNA was extracted using Trizol reagent, and RNA quality was assessed on an Agilent 2100 Bioanalyzer.

This receptor was identified in a man aged 40-50 years with Graves' ophthalmopathy. Input material: blood. This sequence uses TRBV20-1 and TRBJ2-7; the D gene identity is not certain. The nucleotide sequence reads TGCAGTGCGGAAATGGGCGACCTCTCCTACGAGCAGTACTTC. Its protein is CSAEMGDLSYEQYF.